The following is a TCR beta chain sequence with its context. Its cognate antigen is unknown. Looked up from germline, CDR1 is SGHAT and CDR2 is FQNNGV. Trimming removed 5 bases from V and 2 bases from J, with 10 bases in between. This CDR3 is built from 14 residues. The sample belongs to a study of CD8 T cells in Susac syndrome. Reverse transcription of about 0.5 to 1 ug RNA was carried out with random hexamers. A multiplex approach, immunoSEQ multiplex PCR, amplified TCR beta CDR3 across 54 Vbeta and 13 Jbeta. MiXCR was run by TCRdb on the immunoSEQ multiplex PCR reads, yielding one entry per CDR3 protein. The sample includes 150,000 or so distinct CDR3 sequences, over 85% of them seen just once. General study points: The study's TCR sequencing and HLA analysis drew on a certain number of individuals. That number was acknowledged as relatively small.

This TCR was sampled from a human donor in good health. The material sequenced was CD4+ T cells from PBMCs. The chain is built from TRBV11-2 and TRBJ1-3, with D tentatively TRBD1 (5 bases). The CDR3 sequence is CASSNGGTGNTIYF. The DNA for the CDR3 is TGTGCCAGCAGCAATGGGGGAACTGGAAACACCATATATTTT.